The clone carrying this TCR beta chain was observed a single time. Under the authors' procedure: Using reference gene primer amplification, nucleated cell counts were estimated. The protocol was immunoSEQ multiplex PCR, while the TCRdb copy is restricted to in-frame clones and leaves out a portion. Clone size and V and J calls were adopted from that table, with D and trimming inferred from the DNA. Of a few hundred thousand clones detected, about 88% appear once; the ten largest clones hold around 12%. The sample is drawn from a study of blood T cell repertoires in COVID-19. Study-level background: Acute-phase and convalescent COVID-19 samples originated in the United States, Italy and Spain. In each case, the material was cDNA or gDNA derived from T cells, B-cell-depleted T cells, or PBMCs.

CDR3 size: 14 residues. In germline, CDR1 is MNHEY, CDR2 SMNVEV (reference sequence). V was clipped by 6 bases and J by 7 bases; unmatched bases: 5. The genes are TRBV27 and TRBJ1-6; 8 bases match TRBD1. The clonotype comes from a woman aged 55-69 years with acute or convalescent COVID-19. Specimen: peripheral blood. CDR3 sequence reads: CASRPGQENSPLHF. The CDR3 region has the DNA TGTGCCAGCAGACCGGGACAGGAAAATTCACCCCTCCACTTT.